These 22 T cell receptor beta chains were all obtained from the same sample, sequenced in a study of blood T cell repertoires in COVID-19. Libraries were prepared by immunoSEQ multiplex PCR; TCRdb keeps only in-frame clonotypes and omits some of them. The data hold 200,000 to 250,000 clones, with around 89% observed a single time. The sequenced material came from PBMCs or T cells enriched from blood (not recorded which). The receptors originated from a man aged 25 to 40 who had been exposed to COVID-19.

The chain combines TRBV7-9 with TRBJ2-7; D may be TRBD1 (6 bases). The V gene's germline CDR1 is SEHNR and CDR2 FQNEAQ (reference sequence). Trimming shortened V by 2 bases and J by 8 bases, and 16 bases separated the two germline ends. There are 14 residues in the CDR3. The CDR3 spells CASSLRDGQTKQYF. The CDR3 nucleotides read TGTGCCAGCAGCTTACGGGACGGACAGACGAAGCAGTACTTC.

Of note for this clone: Different DNA sequences within this sample yield the same CDR3. The V call is TRBV7-3, the J call TRBJ2-1; 8 positions agree with TRBD2. CDR1 is SGHTA and CDR2 is FQGTGA in the germline V gene. V lost 5 bases, J lost 4 bases, and 4 bases stayed unmatched. CDR3 size: 14 residues. Written as DNA, the CDR3 is TGTGCCAGCAGCCCCGGGACTAGGTACAATGAGCAGTTCTTC. As protein: CASSPGTRYNEQFF.

The CDR3 DNA follows: TGTGCCAGCAGCACTCTCGGGGGTGATTCTAACTATGGCTACACCTTC. Translating it yields CASSTLGGDSNYGYTF. The V and J genes are TRBV5-5 and TRBJ1-2; tentative D call: TRBD1 (5 bases). Germline V gene lookup returns CDR1 SGHKS and CDR2 YYEKEE (reference sequence). V dropped 4 bases and J dropped 0 bases, with 16 bases sitting between them. CDR3 size: 16 residues.

V and J are TRBV6-5 and TRBJ1-1; unclear D gene. Germline values: CDR1 MNHEY, CDR2 SVGAGI. Trimming left V 3 bases short and J 4 bases short, with 3 bases between. CDR3 length: 11 residues. The CDR3 loop is CASSYSTEAFF. The CDR3 DNA is TGTGCCAGCAGTTATAGCACTGAAGCTTTCTTT.

This clone has only one observation. CDR3 nucleotide sequence: TGTGCCAGCAGCCTTGACTCAACTAATGAAAAACTGTTTTTT. Translating gives CASSLDSTNEKLFF. The chain recombines TRBV7-2 with TRBJ1-4; D call uncertain. The CDR3 is 14 amino acids. Germline V CDR1 and CDR2: SGHTA, FQGNSA. The V end was cut by 5 bases, the J end by 0 bases, with 7 bases between.

The V and J genes are TRBV11-2 and TRBJ1-2, with TRBD1 as a possible D gene (6 bases). The germline V gene has CDR1 SGHAT and CDR2 FQNNGV. CDR3 size: 13 residues. The V end lost 0 bases, the J end lost 7 bases, and 9 bases lay between the germline ends. The CDR3 nucleotides are TGTGCCAGCAGCTTAGACAGGGGTACTGGCTACACCTTC. Protein sequence: CASSLDRGTGYTF.

The chain combines TRBV5-1 with TRBJ2-7; TRBD2 might be the D (6 bases). Trimming removed 3 bases at V and 5 bases at J, with 15 bases between. Germline-derived CDR1 and CDR2 are SGHRS and YFSETQ. The CDR3 extends over 14 amino acids. The CDR3 sequence: CASSSLGGVNEQYF. CDR3 coding DNA: TGCGCCAGCAGCTCTCTCGGAGGGGTAAACGAGCAGTACTTC. Filled out from reference TRBV5-1 and TRBJ2-7, the complete variable domain reads KAGVTQTPRYLIKTRGQQVTLSCSPISGHRSVSWYQQTPGQGLQFLFEYFSETQRNKGNFPGRFSGRQFSNSRSEMNVSTLELGDSALYLCASSSLGGVNEQYFGPGTRLTVT.

The chain joins TRBV5-1 to TRBJ2-2, with TRBD1 identical over 8 bases. The CDR3 extends over 14 amino acids. J lost 3 bases, V lost 4 bases, and 2 bases had no gene match. Germline CDR1 reads SGHRS; CDR2 reads YFSETQ. CDR3 nucleotide sequence: TGCGCCAGCAGCCGGGGACAGGACACCGGGGAGCTGTTTTTT. Its protein product is CASSRGQDTGELFF.

This rearrangement joins TRBV2 to TRBJ2-6; D uncertain. This CDR3 contains 17 residues. The V gene lost 3 bases and the J gene lost 0 bases, with 12 bases spanning the gap. Germline CDR1 and CDR2: SNHLY and FYNNEI. The DNA of the CDR3 is TGTGCCAGCAGTGATCGTTCCAGGCTCTCTGGGGCCAACGTCCTGACTTTC. Amino acids: CASSDRSRLSGANVLTF.

J is TRBJ2-1 and V is TRBV7-2; no reliable D call. V dropped 2 bases and J dropped 9 bases, with 14 bases sitting between them. This CDR3 is 14 amino acids long. In germline, CDR1 is SGHTA, CDR2 FQGNSA. CDR3 sequence: CASSLRSSDPEQFF. CDR3 bases: TGTGCCAGCAGCTTAAGGTCAAGCGACCCTGAGCAGTTCTTC.

This clone was seen only once. The rearrangement joins TRBV7-8 to TRBJ1-4; D possibly corresponds to TRBD1 (5 bases). The V end lost 3 bases, the J end lost 6 bases, and 14 bases lay between the germline ends. Germline V gives CDR1 SGHVS, CDR2 FQNEAQ. The CDR3 spans 15 residues. The CDR3 nucleotides read TGTGCCAGCAGCTTGGCCGGGGGTCCCGATGAAAAACTGTTTTTT. Amino acid sequence: CASSLAGGPDEKLFF.

V usage is TRBV7-2 and J usage is TRBJ1-2, with 8 bases lining up with TRBD1. CDR3 length: 12 amino acids. CDR1 and CDR2 (germline): SGHTA, FQGNSA. The junction had 7 bases not matched to a gene; V was cut back by 5 bases and J by 11 bases. CDR3 residues: CASSARGRSYTF. The DNA for the CDR3 is TGTGCCAGCAGCGCCAGGGGGCGAAGTTACACCTTC.

CDR3 sequence: CASSRRDRERAFF. The CDR3 DNA follows: TGTGCCAGCAGTCGCCGGGACAGGGAGCGAGCTTTCTTT. This rearrangement joins TRBV12-3 or TRBV12-4 to TRBJ1-1; 9 nucleotides agree with TRBD1. With 5 bases clipped from V and 10 bases from J, the junction kept 8 bases outside the gene matches. The CDR3 covers 13 residues.

The CDR3 bases are TGTGCCTGGAGTTGTTACAGGGCCAAGAATCAGCCCCAGCATTTT. It encodes CAWSCYRAKNQPQHF. J is TRBJ1-5 and V is TRBV30; D is possibly TRBD1 (6 bases). Germline-derived CDR1 and CDR2 are GTSNPN and SVGIG (reference sequence). This CDR3 has 15 amino acids. Trimming took 2 bases from V and 4 from J, leaving 15 bases between them.

V gene TRBV5-1 combines with J gene TRBJ2-6, with TRBD1 matching 9 bases. This CDR3 has 20 amino acids. Trimming took 3 bases from V and 2 from J; bases not matched to a gene: 15. Looked up from germline, CDR1 is SGHRS and CDR2 is YFSETQ. This CDR3 is CASSSFLPGTGTPGANVLTF. In nucleotides, the CDR3 is TGCGCCAGCAGCTCATTCCTCCCCGGGACAGGGACCCCTGGGGCCAACGTCCTGACTTTC.

The chain carries TRBV25-1 and TRBJ2-7; 7 positions match TRBD1. V shed 4 bases and J 6 bases; nucleotides not matched to a gene: 9. This CDR3 is built from 14 residues. Germline-derived CDR1 and CDR2 are MGHDK and SYGVNS. The CDR3 nucleotides are TGTGCCAGCAGTGCGCGACAGGGCGAACGCGAGCAGTACTTC. Residues: CASSARQGEREQYF.

The J gene is TRBJ2-3, the V gene TRBV19, with D possibly matching TRBD2 (7 bases). The length of the CDR3 is 16 residues. Trimming left V 4 bases short and J 4 bases short, with 18 bases between. Germline V lookup: CDR1 LNHDA, CDR2 SQIVND (reference sequence). The CDR3, as DNA: TGTGCCAGTAGTAGTATTCGGGGGGCATTCGCAGATACGCAGTATTTT. Translation gives CASSSIRGAFADTQYF. The whole variable domain, filled in from reference TRBV19 and TRBJ2-3, reads DGGITQSPKYLFRKEGQNVTLSCEQNLNHDAMYWYRQDPGQGLRLIYYSQIVNDFQKGDIAEGYSVSREKKESFPLTVTSAQKNPTAFYLCASSSIRGAFADTQYFGPGTRLTVL.

The J gene is TRBJ2-1, the V gene TRBV7-2; D uncertain. Germline assignment: CDR1 SGHTA and CDR2 FQGNSA. The CDR3 extends over 15 amino acids. V shed 2 bases and J shed 6 bases, with 14 bases lying between them. CDR3 bases: TGTGCCAGCAGCTTAAGAGCTGGTGGTGTCAATGAGCAGTTCTTC. This encodes CASSLRAGGVNEQFF.

This clone was found many times. The CDR3 sequence is CASSDTSGGANEQFF. CDR3 sequence (DNA): TGTGCCAGCAGTGACACTAGCGGGGGGGCCAATGAGCAGTTCTTC. The V gene is TRBV6-4, the J gene TRBJ2-1, with 13 positions matching TRBD2. V trimming: 2 bases; J trimming: 6 bases; junction bases outside the gene matches: 1. Germline CDR1 MRHNA, CDR2 SNTAGT. This CDR3 comprises 15 residues.

The chain links TRBV24-1 to TRBJ2-3; the D is unclear. Germline-derived CDR1 and CDR2 are KGHDR and SFDVKD. The V gene lost 0 bases and the J gene lost 4 bases, with 4 bases spanning the gap. This CDR3 is 13 amino acids long. The CDR3 region is CATSDLNSDTQYF. Written as DNA, the CDR3 is TGTGCCACCAGTGATTTGAACTCAGATACGCAGTATTTT.

This clone was seen once. The chain is built from TRBV20-1 and TRBJ1-6; D ambiguous. CDR1 is DFQATT, CDR2 SNEGSKA, per germline (reference sequence). The CDR3 spans 13 residues. Trimming took 3 bases from V and 8 from J, leaving 11 bases between them. The CDR3 DNA reads as TGCAGTGCTAGTAACGGGCGGGATTCACCCCTCCACTTT. Translation: CSASNGRDSPLHF.

This clone has just a few counts. This rearrangement joins TRBV7-7 to TRBJ2-3; TRBD1 aligns across 9 bases. Germline CDR1 is SSHAT and CDR2 is FNYEAQ (reference sequence). J gave up 2 bases and V 5 bases, and 8 bases lay outside the gene matches. The CDR3 runs to 16 residues. Here the CDR3 DNA reads TGTGCCAGCAGCCCGGGACAGGGTCGACTCACAGATACGCAGTATTTT. Protein product: CASSPGQGRLTDTQYF.